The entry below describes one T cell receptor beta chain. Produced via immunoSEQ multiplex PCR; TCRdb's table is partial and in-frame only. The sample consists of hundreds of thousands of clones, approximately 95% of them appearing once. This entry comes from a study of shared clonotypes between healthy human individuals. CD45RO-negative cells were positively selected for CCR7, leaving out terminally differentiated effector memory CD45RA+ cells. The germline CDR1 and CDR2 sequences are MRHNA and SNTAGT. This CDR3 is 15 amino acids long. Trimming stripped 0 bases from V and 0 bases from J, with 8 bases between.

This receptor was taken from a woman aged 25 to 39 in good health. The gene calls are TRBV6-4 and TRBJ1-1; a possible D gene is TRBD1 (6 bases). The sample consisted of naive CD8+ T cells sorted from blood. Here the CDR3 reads CASSDSAGVNTEAFF. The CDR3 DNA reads TGTGCCAGCAGTGACTCTGCAGGGGTGAACACTGAAGCTTTCTTT.